Sequencing of this T cell receptor beta chain was carried out in a study of shared clonotypes between healthy human individuals. Study results and caveats: Donor clonotype sharing was expected to depend on sequencing depth.

CDR3 length equals 16 residues. J lost 0 bases, V lost 3 bases, and 5 bases had no gene match. Germline V gives CDR1 ENHRY, CDR2 SYGVKD. Produced via immunoSEQ multiplex PCR; TCRdb's table is partial and in-frame only. The table has 600,000 to 800,000 clones, 72% seen once. Points on this clone: Its antigen remains unidentified.

This TCR came from a woman aged 25 to 45 in good health. The J gene is TRBJ2-3, the V gene TRBV10-3; TRBD2 agrees at 8 bases. The sample was memory CD4+ T cells sorted from blood. As to subset: CD45RA-negative fraction. The CDR3 loop reads CAISDLLAGSTDTQYF. As DNA, the CDR3 is TGTGCCATCAGTGATCTCCTAGCGGGTAGCACAGATACGCAGTATTTT.